This entry lists 11 T cell receptor beta chains sequenced from one sample in a study of shared clonotypes between healthy human individuals. The data were produced by immunoSEQ multiplex PCR, yet TCRdb's version contains in-frame clones alone and is incomplete. Among around 1,000,000 clones listed, about 72% were seen once. Input material: memory CD4+ T cells from PBMCs. Specified subset: CD45RA-negative fraction. The receptors stem from a man between 18 and 35 years old in good health. Some clones in this sample may be carry-over from other donors' samples.

This chain joins TRBV27 and TRBJ1-2; 12 bases agree with TRBD1. CDR3 size: 14 residues. V was clipped by 6 bases and J by 8 bases; unmatched bases: 7. From germline, CDR1 is MNHEY and CDR2 SMNVEV (reference sequence). The CDR3 protein is CASRAGTGGRGYTF. CDR3 nucleotides: TGTGCCAGCAGGGCCGGGACAGGGGGCAGGGGCTACACCTTC.

The chain combines TRBV19 with TRBJ1-5; 11 bases are shared with TRBD1. There are 17 residues in the CDR3. Per germline, CDR1 LNHDA and CDR2 SQIVND (reference sequence). V trimming: 7 bases; J trimming: 0 bases; junction bases outside the gene matches: 8. DNA of the CDR3: TGTGCCAGTATACGCGGGACAGGGGGTTATAGCAATCAGCCCCAGCATTTT. Protein product: CASIRGTGGYSNQPQHF.

V gene TRBV9 combines with J gene TRBJ2-3; the D gene is possibly TRBD2 (5 bases). This CDR3 region has 17 residues. V lost 0 bases and J lost 0, with 14 bases in between. Looked up from germline, CDR1 is SGDLS and CDR2 is YYNGEE. CDR3 bases: TGTGCCAGCAGCGTAGACCCCGGGGAATTTAGCACAGATACGCAGTATTTT. Amino acid sequence: CASSVDPGEFSTDTQYF.

The chain uses TRBV19 and TRBJ1-2, with TRBD1 identical over 9 bases. Per germline, CDR1 LNHDA and CDR2 SQIVND (reference sequence). Losses at the gene ends were 4 bases for V and 6 bases for J; bases not matched to a gene: 12. This CDR3 is built from 16 residues. Here the CDR3 reads CASSTRRDRELNGYTF. Here the CDR3 DNA reads TGTGCCAGTAGTACTCGTAGGGACAGGGAGCTTAATGGCTACACCTTC.

The chain carries TRBV9 and TRBJ1-3; D not resolved. The CDR3 totals 15 residues. V shed 0 bases and J shed 0 bases, with 7 bases lying between them. The germline CDR1 and CDR2 sequences are SGDLS and YYNGEE. As DNA, the CDR3 is TGTGCCAGCAGCGTAGGTGGCATCTCTGGAAACACCATATATTTT. It is translated as CASSVGGISGNTIYF.

The chain links TRBV7-9 to TRBJ2-1, with 7 bases lining up with TRBD2. J gave up 9 bases and V 1 base, and 15 bases lay outside the gene matches. Per the germline V gene, CDR1 is SEHNR and CDR2 is FQNEAQ (reference sequence). This CDR3 contains 17 residues. The CDR3 protein is CASSLEGLAASWGEQFF. Written as DNA, the CDR3 is TGTGCCAGCAGCTTAGAGGGTCTAGCGGCCTCCTGGGGTGAGCAGTTCTTC.

This chain connects TRBV30 to TRBJ2-5, with D maybe TRBD1 (6 bases). CDR1 and CDR2 (germline): GTSNPN, SVGIG (reference sequence). The germline V and J ends were trimmed by 3 bases and 2 bases, with 13 bases remaining between them. The CDR3 length is 14 residues. CDR3 DNA: TGTGCCTGGAGCGCCGGGACACTTCAAGAGACCCAGTACTTC. Translated, it gives CAWSAGTLQETQYF.

J is TRBJ2-1 and V is TRBV2; 8 bases map to TRBD2. With 5 bases clipped from V and 5 bases from J, the junction kept 17 bases outside the gene matches. Germline-derived CDR1 and CDR2 are SNHLY and FYNNEI. This CDR3 has 18 residues. The CDR3 sequence: CASSSGGRWGNTHNEQFF. The CDR3 DNA sequence: TGTGCCAGCAGTAGCGGGGGCCGGTGGGGGAACACACACAATGAGCAGTTCTTC.

The chain is built from TRBV5-4 and TRBJ2-3; 8 bases agree with TRBD1. The germline CDR1 and CDR2 sequences are SGHNT and YYREEE (reference sequence). The trim removed 0 bases at V and 14 bases at J, leaving 5 bases unmatched. The CDR3 covers 12 residues. The CDR3 reads CASSLAGGLMYF. CDR3 bases: TGTGCCAGCAGCTTGGCAGGGGGCCTTATGTATTTT. Complete variable domain (other parts from reference TRBV5-4 and TRBJ2-3): ETGVTQSPTHLIKTRGQQVTLRCSSQSGHNTVSWYQQALGQGPQFIFQYYREEENGRGNFPPRFSGLQFPNYSSELNVNALELDDSALYLCASSLAGGLMYFGPGTRLTVL.

This chain joins TRBV6-6 and TRBJ2-7, with TRBD2 matching 7 bases. CDR1 and CDR2 from the germline V gene are MNHNY and SVGAGI (reference sequence). This CDR3 has 15 amino acids. With 6 bases clipped from V and 2 bases from J, the junction kept 10 bases outside the gene matches. CDR3 loop: CASSPGGSATYEQYF. The CDR3 DNA is TGTGCCAGCAGCCCCGGGGGGAGTGCCACCTACGAGCAGTACTTC.

The chain uses TRBV6-1 and TRBJ2-5, with D perhaps TRBD1 (5 bases). The CDR3 consists of 15 residues. V was shortened by 7 bases and J by 1 base, with 16 bases between the two germline ends. CDR1 is MNHNS, CDR2 SASEGT, per germline. DNA of the CDR3: TGTGCCAGCACCCGGCCCCGGACAACCCAAGAGACCCAGTACTTC. This sequence encodes CASTRPRTTQETQYF.